This T cell receptor beta chain comes out of a study of human T cells and chemical hapten exposure (dated by TCRdb to the early 2020s). General notes on the study: For sensitization, 2% DPC in acetone was applied to a roughly 2 cm by roughly 2 cm area of upper inner arm skin. Throughout the roughly 25-week study period, patients were also given weekly therapeutic DPC doses on the scalp. Patch testing on the upper back used Finn chambers containing 0.01% DPC, with scoring done after 6 days according to International Contact Dermatitis Research Group standards. Alopecia areata with under or over 50% scalp involvement, alopecia totalis and alopecia universalis were represented in the patient cohort, which was mostly female. The libraries were sequenced as a pool, and the TCR yield per sample differed mostly because of small variations in library volumes within the pool. Peripheral blood TCR repertoire changes were tracked in vivo in alopecia patients during primary and secondary sensitization to the hapten diphenylcyclopropenone (DPC). Blood samples were taken from patients before sensitization (week 0) and then at 2, 6 and about 24 weeks after DPC sensitization. Some 29 alopecia patients provided blood for TCR sequencing at one to four time points (pre-sensitization, 2, 6 and 24 weeks). Study-wide findings and limitations: Because every patient had alopecia, a presumed autoimmune disease, the patients' immune response might differ from that of healthy individuals. No change with DPC sensitization was found in the number of TCRs above 1 in 1000 frequency, and no evidence of global repertoire structure alterations was found. A positive correlation was found between the number of PT1 expanded TCRs and patch test score, with significance reached at thresholds 8, 16 and 32 but not 4. Expanded TCRs formed significantly more large CDR3 similarity clusters than pre-sensitization or healthy control sets, consistent with antigen-driven responses. After repeated subsampling, the strength of the expansion versus patch-test correlation and the threshold at which it became significant changed.

Read against the paper, the sample's time point label means: pre-sensitization, week 0. The treatment or condition label on this specimen signifies: therapeutic diphenylcyclopropenone sensitization with weekly scalp DPC. At every patch-test visit, the blood draw took place before the patch test was put on. Eligible patients were aged 18 to 70, diagnosed with alopecia, deemed suitable for DPC therapy, and excluded if pregnant. Total RNA was extracted from unfractionated whole blood that had been collected in Tempus Blood RNA tubes. The CDR3 numbers 14 residues from cysteine through phenylalanine. Only CDR3 DNA is held: 42 bases, read in frame from base 1. The junction shows trimming of 1 base on V and 3 bases on J, and the gene matches do not reach 1 base of it. CDR1 and CDR2 (SGHRS, YFSETQ) derive from the germline V gene. This clonotype came up a few times. No antigen is known for it. Qualities for individual bases were not recorded, and no much larger clone is one base off.

The protocol used for the library was RACE. Sequencing was carried out with a NextSeq 500. During library preparation, unique molecular identifiers were attached to individual cDNA molecules so that TCRs could be counted quantitatively and reproducibly. For every blood RNA sample, sequencing covered both the TCR alpha and TCR beta chains. On the authors' methods: A median of about 87,000 TCRs per sample was observed, with a range of about 23,224 to 690,600. The Decombinator software suite was used to annotate V, J and CDR3 in the TCR reads. For the PS versus PT1 abundance plots, all samples were subsampled to the same number of TCRs (28,000). Expanded TCRs were defined as absent before sensitization and observed at least eight times at the 2-week time point. TCRdb passed the public sequencing reads through fastp at Q25 and MiXCR, retaining productive beta sequences. Every CDR3 protein is listed once, alongside the most common genes and DNA of its rows. These V and J calls originate from TCRdb's pipeline instead of the authors' own analysis. The table for this sample lists fewer than 300,000 distinct CDR3 sequences; approximately 7.5% of them were counted only once. The top ten hold 1.2% of the sample.

The rearrangement combines TRBV5-1 with TRBJ2-5, with 9 bases matching TRBD1. The sample was whole blood, taken in connection with sensitization to the hapten diphenylcyclopropenone (DPC). The receptor's source is a man younger than 35 with alopecia areata. Some clones in this sample may be carry-over from other donors' samples. The nucleotide sequence reads TGCGCCAGCAGCTTGAGGGACAGGGAAGAGACCCAGTACTTC. The encoded protein is CASSLRDREETQYF.